This TCR beta chain was profiled in a study of somatic mutations in cytotoxic T cells in rheumatoid arthritis. Sequencing was performed with immunoSEQ multiplex PCR; in TCRdb, only in-frame clones are kept and a portion is missing. Of 15,000 to 20,000 clones listed, more than 80% were seen once; the top ten hold 11% to 15%. Trimming took off 2 bases at V and 5 bases at J, with 19 bases between the two ends. CDR1 SGHVS and CDR2 FQNEAQ come from the germline V gene. CDR3 length equals 17 residues. This TCR was recovered from an adult with rheumatoid arthritis. This chain connects TRBV7-8 to TRBJ2-1, with a weak D call TRBD2 (6 bases). Material for sequencing was CD8+ T cells sorted from blood. For the CDR3, the DNA is TGTGCCAGCAGCTTATTTCGGAGGGCAGTTCAGCACAATGAGCAGTTCTTC. As protein: CASSLFRRAVQHNEQFF.